This TCR beta chain appears in the sequencing data of a study of T-cell memory formation after mild COVID-19 (dated by TCRdb to 2020 to 2023). Some background on the complete study: TCR sequence clusters from the two donors were largely donor specific. T-cell clones expanding and contracting after mild COVID-19 in a couple of donors were tracked by longitudinal TCRalpha and TCRbeta repertoire sequencing. Two young, previously healthy adult volunteers made up the cohort, one male and one female.

The data were produced on an Illumina NovaSeq 6000. TCRalpha and TCRbeta cDNA libraries were built by 5'RACE with constant-segment primers, adding sample barcodes and unique molecular identifiers. Trizol reagent was used to extract RNA from every sample. Libraries were amplified in two PCR steps, with a second sample barcode and Illumina TruSeq adapters added in the second step. Sequencing of libraries was performed on an Illumina NovaSeq with 2 x 150 bp paired-end reads. In the source study's methods: Demultiplexing of reads and collapsing into UMI-guided consensus sequences were performed with migec v1.2.7. Using mixcr v2.1.11, the UMI consensuses were aligned to TRA and TRB V and J templates and assembled into clonotypes. Clonotypes were classified as expanded or contracted when called significant by both edgeR and NoisET, with noise models trained on biological replicates. For edgeR calls, the thresholds were a false discovery rate-adjusted p below 0.01 and a log2 fold-change of 1. As an exploratory analysis of dynamics, max-normalized trajectories of the 1000 most abundant clonotypes were examined by PCA with hierarchical clustering. Each responding clone was given a CD4 or CD8 phenotype based on the CD4+ and CD8+ repertoires, which had been sequenced separately. Clones were called with MiXCR by TCRdb after fastp trimmed the public reads at Q25, and only in-frame beta chains were retained. A single entry per CDR3 protein holds the most common genes and DNA from its merged rows. TCRdb assigned the V and J calls; the authors' analysis was not used. For this sample there are over 300,000 distinct CDR3 sequences; approximately 22% appear just once. Over 20% of the sample rests with the top ten.

Concerning this clonotype: Its antigen is currently not known. The record has no base qualities; no much larger clone is one base away.

Overall study outcomes, separate from this receptor: Contracting CD4+ clones were located mainly in the CM and EM memory subsets, whereas CD8+ clones were found to be enriched in EMRA. From day 15 to 85, contracting clones showed balanced CD4/CD8 phenotypes, whereas a second wave of clones that expanded from day 15 to 37 leaned towards CD4+. The detection of some responding clones in pre-infection memory suggests that pre-existing cross-reactive memory T cells joined the SARS-CoV-2 response. Only a couple of mild cases were covered by the study, and larger cohorts that include severe cases with pre-infection samples were considered necessary. The second-wave clones that peaked on day 37 were not confirmed to be SARS-CoV-2 specific.

Ficoll-Paque density gradient centrifugation was used to isolate PBMCs. The CDR3 runs 14 residues from the cysteine to the phenylalanine. Only the CDR3 region is kept as DNA, spanning 42 bases read in frame from base 1. For CDR1 and CDR2, the germline V gene lists MDHEN and SYDVKM. The trim is 6 bases for V and 3 bases for J, with a gap of 14 bases between the germline ends. This chain is built from TRBV28 and TRBJ2-5; perhaps TRBD1 is the D gene, with 6 bases matching. Sequencing was done on a sample of PBMCs or a T cell subset sorted from them (not recorded which). This receptor was identified in a man aged 18 to 30 who had mild COVID-19 (a few samples of this study predate the infection). The sample titles of this study are shuffled in the database, so cell type and time point are left out; the donor was told from shared clones. The bases read TGTGCCAGCAGACCACAGGGAATGGAAGAGACCCAGTACTTC. The translation is CASRPQGMEETQYF.